This T cell receptor beta chain was observed in a study of T cells in Graves' hyperthyroidism and ophthalmopathy. About the study: At the time of initial diagnosis and before any treatment, peripheral blood was collected. Points from the study as a whole: Blood also showed most of the thyroid clonotypes that were expanded above 0.001. Ophthalmopathy could be told apart from stable hyperthyroidism with a 13 V-J model.

From RNA transcripts, TCR beta CDR3 regions were amplified. Researchers ran a first-round RT-PCR on the TCR CDR3 using the HTBI primer set. TCRdb recomputed calls from the multiplex PCR reads with MiXCR, one row per CDR3 protein. The sample lists about 840,000 distinct CDR3 sequences, over 35% occurring once. CDR3 length equals 15 residues. The germline CDR1 and CDR2 sequences are MGHRA and YSYEKL. The V and J ends lost 1 base and 7 bases respectively, with 16 bases between them. On this clonotype itself: The antigen is not known.

Sequencing input: blood. This chain connects TRBV4-1 to TRBJ1-2, with no clear D. The TCR originated in a man younger than 30 with Graves' hyperthyroidism. CDR3 sequence: CASSQVRGGPSGYTF. In DNA form, the CDR3 reads TGCGCCAGCAGCCAAGTCCGGGGAGGGCCCAGTGGCTACACCTTC.